The 8 T cell receptor beta chains reported below all come from one sample, sequenced in a study of blood T cell repertoires in COVID-19. Data came from immunoSEQ multiplex PCR; TCRdb stores just in-frame clones and leaves some out. Of 95,000 to 150,000 clones detected, 70% to 75% appear once; the ten largest clones hold around 6%. The sample comprised peripheral blood. Receptors were obtained from a man aged 55 to 69 with acute or convalescent COVID-19.

The V call is TRBV2, the J call TRBJ1-2; TRBD1 agrees at 8 bases. The CDR3 totals 14 residues. Germline V CDR1 and CDR2: SNHLY, FYNNEI. Losses at the gene ends were 3 bases for V and 4 bases for J; bases not matched to a gene: 4. In nucleotides, the CDR3 is TGTGCCAGCAGTGAGGGACAGGAGACCTATGGCTACACCTTC. Encoded protein: CASSEGQETYGYTF. The full variable domain, rest sourced from reference TRBV2 and TRBJ1-2, is EPEVTQTPSHQVTQMGQEVILRCVPISNHLYFYWYRQILGQKVEFLVSFYNNEISEKSEIFDDQFSVERPDGSNFTLKIRSTKLEDSAMYFCASSEGQETYGYTFGSGTRLTVV.

A few counts support this clone. This chain's CDR3 is CSVSTGYGAFF. The CDR3, as DNA: TGCAGCGTTTCTACAGGGTACGGGGCTTTCTTT. The chain couples TRBV29-1 to TRBJ1-1; D perhaps matches TRBD1 (6 bases). Trimming left V 5 bases short and J 11 bases short, with 15 bases between. This CDR3 is built from 11 residues. In germline, CDR1 is SQVTM, CDR2 ANQGSEA.

V gene TRBV19 combines with J gene TRBJ1-2; D is perhaps TRBD1 (6 bases). Trimming pared 10 bases from V and 0 bases from J, leaving 18 bases between. The germline V gene has CDR1 LNHDA and CDR2 SQIVND (reference sequence). The CDR3 loop spans 15 amino acids. This CDR3 reads CAISGAGATNYGYTF. The CDR3 bases are TGTGCCATCTCCGGGGCAGGGGCAACTAACTATGGCTACACCTTC.

This chain joins TRBV27 and TRBJ2-4; D remains unclear. This CDR3 region has 17 residues. The germline V gene encodes CDR1 MNHEY and CDR2 SMNVEV (reference sequence). Trimming took off 4 bases at V and 0 bases at J, with 16 bases between the two ends. The CDR3 region has the DNA TGTGCCAGCAGTTCAGAATTCTCGGGTCTAGCCAAAAACATTCAGTACTTC. Translation gives CASSSEFSGLAKNIQYF.

This chain joins TRBV30 and TRBJ2-2, with unresolved D. Per germline, CDR1 GTSNPN and CDR2 SVGIG (reference sequence). V was pared by 3 bases and J by 2 bases, with 10 bases between. This CDR3 has 14 residues. The CDR3 nucleotides read TGTGCCTGGAGCTCAGAAACCAACACCGGGGAGCTGTTTTTT. Protein sequence: CAWSSETNTGELFF. Supplemented by reference TRBV30 and TRBJ2-2, the full variable domain reads SQTIHQWPATLVQPVGSPLSLECTVEGTSNPNLYWYRQAAGRGLQLLFYSVGIGQISSEVPQNLSASRPQDRQFILSSKKLLLSDSGFYLCAWSSETNTGELFFGEGSRLTVL.

The rearrangement links TRBV6-5 to TRBJ1-5, with D unresolved. V lost 6 bases and J lost 1, with 7 bases in between. This CDR3 contains 13 residues. Germline V lookup: CDR1 MNHEY, CDR2 SVGAGI. DNA for the CDR3: TGTGCCAGCAGCCACGAGAGCAATCAGCCCCAGCATTTT. Its translation: CASSHESNQPQHF.

The V gene is TRBV9, the J gene TRBJ1-4, with TRBD1 identical over 7 bases. CDR1 is SGDLS, CDR2 YYNGEE, per germline. This CDR3 has 15 amino acids. After removal of 0 bases from V and 3 bases from J, the junction contained 2 bases not matched to a gene. The CDR3 is CASSVVTGSNEKLFF. CDR3 DNA sequence: TGTGCCAGCAGCGTAGTGACAGGGTCTAATGAAAAACTGTTTTTT.

This clone was seen only a few times. The V call is TRBV9, the J call TRBJ1-1; no firm D call. V gave up 7 bases and J gave up 5 bases, with 15 bases separating them. The CDR3 consists of 13 residues. CDR1 and CDR2 from the germline V gene are SGDLS and YYNGEE. CDR3 DNA: TGTGCCAGCGGGTCCCCCCCCGGGACTGAAGCTTTCTTT. Translation gives CASGSPPGTEAFF.